What follows describes a single TCR beta chain. Assay: immunoSEQ multiplex PCR; the TCRdb copy retains only in-frame clones and omits some. In the table there are about 73,000 clones, roughly 91% of which are singletons. This entry comes from a study of PD-L1 blockade in urothelial cancer. Across the study: Male patients with bladder-origin urothelial cancer numbered about 90% of the roughly 29. Individuals in the cohort had been given 0 to 3 earlier chemotherapy regimens. Blood samples had a median of approximately 150,000 T cells, tens of thousands of unique TCRs, and clonality 0.075 to 0.095.

The CDR3 is made up of 16 amino acids. V shed 5 bases, J shed 8 bases, and the junction held 14 bases outside the gene matches. CDR1 and CDR2 (germline): LNHDA, SQIVND (reference sequence). This sample comprised PBMCs, obtained around atezolizumab (anti-PD-L1) treatment. The rearrangement uses TRBV19 and TRBJ2-4, with 8 positions matching TRBD2. This clonotype originated in a man aged 55 to 70 with urothelial cancer. CDR3 coding DNA: TGTGCCAGTAGTGACCCGGCGAGCGGGGGTGAATACATTCAGTACTTC. This encodes CASSDPASGGEYIQYF. The full variable domain, completed using reference TRBV19 and TRBJ2-4, is DGGITQSPKYLFRKEGQNVTLSCEQNLNHDAMYWYRQDPGQGLRLIYYSQIVNDFQKGDIAEGYSVSREKKESFPLTVTSAQKNPTAFYLCASSDPASGGEYIQYFGAGTRLSVL.